The 17 T cell receptor beta chains below come from one sample, sequenced in a study of neoadjuvant nivolumab and ipilimumab in lung cancer. TCRdb's table, derived via immunoSEQ multiplex PCR, lists solely in-frame clones and lacks some. The table includes tens of thousands of clones, about 88% detected once. The sequencing here drew on peripheral blood, taken before neoadjuvant nivolumab, alone or with ipilimumab. These receptors were taken from an adult with non-small cell lung cancer.

CDR3 nucleotides: TGTGCCAGCAGCTTAGATACCTCCTACAATGAGCAGTTCTTC. Translating it yields CASSLDTSYNEQFF. This chain connects TRBV7-9 to TRBJ2-1; D gene unclear. Germline lookup yields CDR1 SEHNR and CDR2 FQNEAQ (reference sequence). The CDR3 loop spans 14 amino acids. With 1 base removed from V and 0 bases from J, the gap between germline ends came to 4 bases.

This sequence joins TRBV7-9 and TRBJ1-1; D remains ambiguous. Trimming cost V 3 bases and J 3 bases, with 11 bases left between them. This CDR3 has 14 residues. Looked up from germline, CDR1 is SEHNR and CDR2 is FQNEAQ (reference sequence). The CDR3 nucleotides read TGTGCCAGCAGCTTTGCCGGGCGCGACACTGAAGCTTTCTTT. It encodes CASSFAGRDTEAFF.

This sequence joins TRBV7-2 and TRBJ2-5; 8 bases fit TRBD2. CDR3 length: 14 residues. The V gene end was trimmed by 5 bases and the J gene end by 6 bases; junction bases not matched to a gene: 8. Germline lookup yields CDR1 SGHTA and CDR2 FQGNSA. The DNA of the CDR3 is TGTGCCAGCAGCACTCCCGGCGGGAGGCAGACCCAGTACTTC. This sequence encodes CASSTPGGRQTQYF. The variable domain in full, with the rest retrieved from reference TRBV7-2 and TRBJ2-5, is GAGVSQSPSNKVTEKGKDVELRCDPISGHTALYWYRQSLGQGLEFLIYFQGNSAPDKSGLPSDRFSAERTGGSVSTLTIQRTQQEDSAVYLCASSTPGGRQTQYFGPGTRLLVL.

This sequence joins TRBV7-2 and TRBJ1-1; no clear D gene. CDR1 is SGHTA and CDR2 is FQGNSA in the germline V gene. This CDR3 contains 12 residues. V lost 2 bases and J 1 base, leaving 2 bases between the germline ends. CDR3 in amino acids: CASSLQNTEAFF. The CDR3 bases are TGTGCCAGCAGCTTACAGAACACTGAAGCTTTCTTT. The whole variable domain, remainder taken from reference TRBV7-2 and TRBJ1-1, is GAGVSQSPSNKVTEKGKDVELRCDPISGHTALYWYRQSLGQGLEFLIYFQGNSAPDKSGLPSDRFSAERTGGSVSTLTIQRTQQEDSAVYLCASSLQNTEAFFGQGTRLTVV.

J is TRBJ2-1 and V is TRBV5-6; possibly TRBD1 for D (5 bases). Germline V gene lookup returns CDR1 SGHDT and CDR2 YYEEEE. V lost 4 bases to trimming and J lost 4 bases, with 12 bases between them. The CDR3 has 14 amino acids. The CDR3 DNA reads TGTGCCAGCAGCCCCTTGGGGCGTTACAATGAGCAGTTCTTC. Protein: CASSPLGRYNEQFF.

The chain recombines TRBV5-4 with TRBJ2-5; TRBD1 aligns across 9 bases. Germline lookup yields CDR1 SGHNT and CDR2 YYREEE (reference sequence). The CDR3 spans 14 residues. J lost 5 bases, V lost 4 bases, and 6 bases had no gene match. CDR3 residues: CASSGRQGDETQYF. In DNA form, the CDR3 reads TGTGCCAGCAGCGGTAGACAGGGGGACGAGACCCAGTACTTC.

This sequence joins TRBV5-6 and TRBJ2-6, with unresolved D. The CDR3 totals 15 residues. Germline V CDR1 and CDR2: SGHDT, YYEEEE. The ends were cut back, 2 bases at V and 0 bases at J, with 6 bases in the middle. The CDR3 bases are TGTGCCAGCAGCTTCACTACCTCTGGGGCCAACGTCCTGACTTTC. Amino acid sequence: CASSFTTSGANVLTF.

A few counts support this clone. The V and J genes are TRBV7-2 and TRBJ2-2; the D gene could be TRBD1 or TRBD2 (5 bases each). This CDR3 is 13 amino acids long. Trimming removed 4 bases from V and 5 bases from J, with 8 bases in between. CDR1 is SGHTA and CDR2 is FQGNSA in the germline V gene. DNA for the CDR3: TGTGCCAGCAGCTGGGACCTAACCGGGGAGCTGTTTTTT. Amino acid sequence: CASSWDLTGELFF.

The chain combines TRBV5-1 with TRBJ2-5; D call uncertain. The CDR3 spans 14 residues. The germline V gene has CDR1 SGHRS and CDR2 YFSETQ. Between the trimmed V and J ends, which lost 2 bases and 1 base, there was a span of 9 bases. DNA of the CDR3: TGCGCCAGCAGCTTTTCCGGTTTCCAAGAGACCCAGTACTTC. Encoded protein: CASSFSGFQETQYF.

The J gene is TRBJ1-1, the V gene TRBV6-5; tentatively, D is TRBD1 (6 bases). V was shortened by 2 bases and J by 5 bases, with 15 bases between the two germline ends. The CDR3 covers 15 residues. The germline CDR1 and CDR2 sequences are MNHEY and SVGAGI. CDR3 DNA sequence: TGTGCCAGCAGTTACCAAAGGGGGGCGGGGACTGAAGCTTTCTTT. Protein sequence: CASSYQRGAGTEAFF.

This rearrangement joins TRBV13 to TRBJ2-3, with 7 bases that match TRBD1. The CDR3 covers 14 residues. V trimming: 5 bases; J trimming: 7 bases; junction bases outside the gene matches: 9. CDR1 and CDR2 (germline): PRHDT, FYEKMQ (reference sequence). CDR3 in amino acids: CASSNSRQGNTQYF. In nucleotides, the CDR3 is TGTGCCAGCAGCAACAGCCGACAGGGTAATACGCAGTATTTT.

This chain joins TRBV2 and TRBJ1-1, with 9 bases fitting TRBD1. This CDR3 has 14 amino acids. The junction had 5 bases not matched to a gene; V was cut back by 5 bases and J by 4 bases. Germline CDR1 is SNHLY and CDR2 is FYNNEI. In nucleotides, the CDR3 is TGTGCCAGCAGTCCTAGACAGGGGGGCACTGAAGCTTTCTTT. It yields the protein CASSPRQGGTEAFF.

The genes are TRBV5-5 and TRBJ2-3, with 8 bases identical to TRBD1. CDR3 length: 15 amino acids. Germline V CDR1 and CDR2: SGHKS, YYEKEE (reference sequence). After removal of 0 bases from V and 4 bases from J, the junction contained 4 bases not matched to a gene. CDR3 sequence: CASSLGTGSSDTQYF. DNA for the CDR3: TGTGCCAGCAGCTTGGGGACAGGGTCGTCAGATACGCAGTATTTT.

The CDR3 DNA reads TGTGCCTTCAGGAACACTGAAGCTTTCTTT. It yields the protein CAFRNTEAFF. V usage is TRBV30 and J usage is TRBJ1-1; D ambiguous. Trimming took off 7 bases at V and 1 base at J, with 4 bases between the two ends. This CDR3 spans 10 amino acids. Looked up from germline, CDR1 is GTSNPN and CDR2 is SVGIG (reference sequence).

The chain links TRBV19 to TRBJ2-7; 7 nucleotides match TRBD2. V trimming: 6 bases; J trimming: 4 bases; junction bases outside the gene matches: 12. The germline gives CDR1 LNHDA, CDR2 SQIVND (reference sequence). The CDR3 runs to 15 residues. CDR3 sequence: CASSPRGSDWYEQYF. The CDR3 DNA reads TGTGCCAGTAGCCCGCGGGGGAGCGACTGGTACGAGCAGTACTTC.

The chain has TRBV5-1 and TRBJ2-3, with D perhaps TRBD2 (7 bases). Trimming left V 0 bases short and J 2 bases short, with 13 bases between. CDR1 and CDR2 (germline): SGHRS, YFSETQ. This CDR3 region has 16 residues. The CDR3 DNA reads as TGCGCCAGCAGCTTGGCCGGGAGGACAGACACAGATACGCAGTATTTT. Translation: CASSLAGRTDTDTQYF.

This chain joins TRBV5-1 and TRBJ2-1, with TRBD2 matching over 14 bases. Germline V lookup: CDR1 SGHRS, CDR2 YFSETQ. Trimming at V came to 4 bases and at J to 6 bases, leaving 3 bases not matched to a gene. The CDR3 totals 15 residues. The CDR3 DNA is TGCGCCAGCAGCACAGGGACTAGCGGGGGCAATGAGCAGTTCTTC. As protein: CASSTGTSGGNEQFF.